The 26 T cell receptor beta chains presented below share a single source sample, sequenced in a study of T cell changes during pregnancy in multiple sclerosis. This table comes from immunoSEQ multiplex PCR, and its TCRdb copy is limited to in-frame clones, with some not included. The sample holds around 96,000 clones; around 94% are singletons and the top ten take under 2%. Sequenced material: peripheral blood, taken after pregnancy. Receptor source: a female donor in good health, enrolled as a control in a pregnancy study.

V usage is TRBV2 and J usage is TRBJ2-1; 11 positions match TRBD2. In germline, CDR1 is SNHLY, CDR2 FYNNEI. The CDR3 contains 14 residues. Germline trimming cut 5 bases from V and 8 bases from J; bases unmatched to any gene: 5. Here the CDR3 DNA reads TGTGCCAGCAGTTCTTATAGCGGGAGGGATGAGCAGTTCTTC. Translated, it gives CASSSYSGRDEQFF.

The genes are TRBV7-9 and TRBJ2-1, with 12 nucleotides matching TRBD1. Germline V gene lookup returns CDR1 SEHNR and CDR2 FQNEAQ (reference sequence). V was pared by 5 bases and J by 7 bases, with 6 bases of the junction left unmatched. The CDR3 extends over 15 amino acids. The CDR3 loop reads CASSPGQGARNEQFF. DNA for the CDR3: TGTGCCAGCAGCCCGGGACAGGGGGCGAGGAATGAGCAGTTCTTC.

V and J are TRBV30 and TRBJ2-1; no definite D call. The germline V gene encodes CDR1 GTSNPN and CDR2 SVGIG (reference sequence). The length of the CDR3 is 9 residues. Deletions cut 8 bases from V and 8 bases from J, with 7 bases between. CDR3 region: CAHRDEQFF. The CDR3 DNA is TGTGCCCACCGGGATGAGCAGTTCTTC. The entire variable domain, with the rest obtained from reference TRBV30 and TRBJ2-1, is as follows: SQTIHQWPATLVQPVGSPLSLECTVEGTSNPNLYWYRQAAGRGLQLLFYSVGIGQISSEVPQNLSASRPQDRQFILSSKKLLLSDSGFYLCAHRDEQFFGPGTRLTVL.

This clone was picked up one time. The J gene is TRBJ1-3, the V gene TRBV2, with D perhaps matching TRBD1 (6 bases). Trimming removed 5 bases from V and 0 bases from J, with 8 bases in between. There are 14 residues in the CDR3. The germline gives CDR1 SNHLY, CDR2 FYNNEI. The CDR3: CASSSRGSGNTIYF. The CDR3 DNA reads as TGTGCCAGCAGTTCCAGGGGCTCTGGAAACACCATATATTTT.

V gene TRBV5-1 combines with J gene TRBJ2-5, with 8 bases lining up with TRBD1. There are 14 residues in the CDR3. Per germline, CDR1 SGHRS and CDR2 YFSETQ. The V segment lost 0 bases and the J segment 5 bases; nucleotides outside the gene matches: 3. The DNA for the CDR3 is TGCGCCAGCAGCTTGGGACAGGGGTGGGAGACCCAGTACTTC. This encodes CASSLGQGWETQYF.

The chain employs TRBV10-2 and TRBJ2-5, with 8 bases that match TRBD2. The CDR3 has 15 residues. Germline loops: CDR1 WSHSY, CDR2 SAAADI. Unmatched junction bases numbered 7, after V lost 3 bases and J lost 4 bases. CDR3: CASSDLTGGGETQYF. In DNA form, the CDR3 reads TGCGCCAGCAGTGATTTGACGGGAGGGGGAGAGACCCAGTACTTC.

V usage is TRBV4-1 and J usage is TRBJ2-7; 10 bases align to TRBD2. The V segment lost 4 bases and the J segment 2 bases; nucleotides outside the gene matches: 2. CDR1 and CDR2 from the germline V gene are MGHRA and YSYEKL. The CDR3 runs to 14 residues. The CDR3 spells CASSPLAGAYEQYF. The CDR3 DNA sequence: TGCGCCAGCAGCCCGCTAGCGGGAGCCTACGAGCAGTACTTC.

The chain recombines TRBV11-1 with TRBJ2-2; 12 positions match TRBD1. Looked up from germline, CDR1 is SGHAT and CDR2 is FQDESV (reference sequence). The CDR3 is made up of 15 amino acids. The V and J ends lost 6 bases and 2 bases, in that order; junction bases with no gene match: 1. CDR3: CASRGQGANTGELFF. CDR3 coding DNA: TGTGCCAGCAGGGGACAGGGGGCAAACACCGGGGAGCTGTTTTTT.

The DNA for the CDR3 is TGTGCCTGGAGTGTATCCCGCGACACTGAAGCTTTCTTT. This encodes CAWSVSRDTEAFF. The chain combines TRBV30 with TRBJ1-1; D not resolved. Germline V CDR1 and CDR2: GTSNPN, SVGIG (reference sequence). This CDR3 has 13 residues. V shed 0 bases and J shed 3 bases, with 8 bases lying between them.

CDR3 coding DNA: TGTGCCAGTAGAAACAGGGGGCCTGGAAACACCATATATTTT. Translated: CASRNRGPGNTIYF. The J gene is TRBJ1-3, the V gene TRBV19; TRBD1 agrees at 9 bases. Germline-derived CDR1 and CDR2 are LNHDA and SQIVND (reference sequence). The CDR3 sequence is 14 residues long. The V segment lost 6 bases and the J segment 2 bases; nucleotides outside the gene matches: 2.

This chain's CDR3 is CASSEEGYRENTGELFF. As DNA, the CDR3 is TGTGCCAGCAGTGAAGAAGGGTACAGGGAGAACACCGGGGAGCTGTTTTTT. V and J are TRBV6-1 and TRBJ2-2; maybe TRBD1 (6 bases). V gave up 1 base and J gave up 1 base, with 13 bases separating them. This CDR3 region has 17 residues. Germline CDR1 is MNHNS and CDR2 is SASEGT.

This clone was picked up a small number of times. The chain joins TRBV30 to TRBJ1-1; 7 bases agree with TRBD1. Trimming removed 5 bases from V and 2 bases from J; junction bases left unmatched: 8. The CDR3 covers 14 residues. Per the germline V gene, CDR1 is GTSNPN and CDR2 is SVGIG (reference sequence). Written as DNA, the CDR3 is TGTGCCTGGGTTCCACGACAGGGAAACACTGAAGCTTTCTTT. Amino acids: CAWVPRQGNTEAFF.

The chain uses TRBV4-2 and TRBJ2-6, with unresolved D. The germline gives CDR1 LGHNA, CDR2 YNFKEQ. V shed 0 bases and J shed 0 bases, with 3 bases lying between them. The CDR3 totals 15 residues. CDR3: CASSQDSSGANVLTF. DNA for the CDR3: TGTGCCAGCAGCCAAGATAGCTCTGGGGCCAACGTCCTGACTTTC.

V and J are TRBV27 and TRBJ2-7; 8 bases are shared with TRBD2. Losses at the gene ends were 5 bases for V and 2 bases for J; bases not matched to a gene: 8. Per the germline V gene, CDR1 is MNHEY and CDR2 is SMNVEV (reference sequence). The CDR3 length is 15 residues. CDR3 sequence reads: CASSALAVGTYEQYF. CDR3 DNA: TGTGCCAGCAGTGCACTAGCGGTCGGAACCTACGAGCAGTACTTC.

In its sample, this clone was seen a few times. This sequence joins TRBV6-6 and TRBJ1-5; D is perhaps TRBD1 (6 bases). V was clipped by 5 bases and J by 0 bases, with 8 bases between them. The germline gives CDR1 MNHNY, CDR2 SVGAGI (reference sequence). CDR3 length: 14 residues. CDR3 loop: CASSPDSSNQPQHF. The CDR3 DNA sequence: TGTGCCAGCAGTCCGGACAGTAGCAATCAGCCCCAGCATTTT.

This chain connects TRBV7-2 to TRBJ2-3, with D maybe TRBD1 (5 bases). With 4 bases removed from V and 3 bases from J, the gap between germline ends came to 5 bases. The CDR3 totals 12 residues. Germline lookup yields CDR1 SGHTA and CDR2 FQGNSA. CDR3 residues: CASSSGTDTQYF. The CDR3 DNA sequence: TGTGCCAGCAGCTCAGGGACAGATACGCAGTATTTT. The entire variable domain, with the rest obtained from reference TRBV7-2 and TRBJ2-3, is as follows: GAGVSQSPSNKVTEKGKDVELRCDPISGHTALYWYRQSLGQGLEFLIYFQGNSAPDKSGLPSDRFSAERTGGSVSTLTIQRTQQEDSAVYLCASSSGTDTQYFGPGTRLTVL.

The chain recombines TRBV5-1 with TRBJ2-3, with D maybe TRBD1 (6 bases). Trimming took 4 bases from V and 5 from J, leaving 11 bases between them. CDR3 length: 13 amino acids. Looked up from germline, CDR1 is SGHRS and CDR2 is YFSETQ. This CDR3 is CASSTQGQDTQYF. DNA for the CDR3: TGCGCCAGCAGCACCCAGGGGCAAGATACGCAGTATTTT.

For this clone: Other DNA sequences in the sample encode the same CDR3. The chain uses TRBV13 and TRBJ2-7, with a weak D call TRBD1 (6 bases). The CDR3 spans 14 residues. V was pared by 2 bases and J by 2 bases, with 10 bases between. Germline V lookup: CDR1 PRHDT, CDR2 FYEKMQ (reference sequence). The CDR3 protein is CASSLWDTAYEQYF. The CDR3 DNA is TGTGCCAGCAGCTTATGGGACACAGCCTACGAGCAGTACTTC.

The chain links TRBV2 to TRBJ2-5, with D possibly matching TRBD2 (5 bases). CDR3 length: 13 amino acids. V was shortened by 6 bases and J by 5 bases, with 13 bases between the two germline ends. From germline, CDR1 is SNHLY and CDR2 FYNNEI. As DNA, the CDR3 is TGTGCCAGCAGGGCTTTACAGCGGGAGACCCAGTACTTC. It is translated as CASRALQRETQYF. The complete variable domain, with remaining parts taken from reference TRBV2 and TRBJ2-5, reads EPEVTQTPSHQVTQMGQEVILRCVPISNHLYFYWYRQILGQKVEFLVSFYNNEISEKSEIFDDQFSVERPDGSNFTLKIRSTKLEDSAMYFCASRALQRETQYFGPGTRLLVL.

This rearrangement joins TRBV4-1 to TRBJ2-1, with a weak D call TRBD2 (6 bases). This CDR3 region has 14 residues. The germline V gene encodes CDR1 MGHRA and CDR2 YSYEKL. The V and J ends lost 5 bases and 7 bases respectively, with 15 bases between them. The CDR3 spells CASSLQYGGNEQFF. The CDR3 nucleotides read TGCGCCAGCAGCTTACAGTACGGGGGAAATGAGCAGTTCTTC.

The rearrangement uses TRBV2 and TRBJ2-7, with D perhaps TRBD2 (7 bases). CDR1 is SNHLY and CDR2 is FYNNEI in the germline V gene. Trimming left V 0 bases short and J 4 bases short, with 16 bases between. CDR3 length: 16 residues. CDR3 in amino acids: CASSEARGGALYEQYF. The CDR3 region has the DNA TGTGCCAGCAGTGAAGCTCGAGGGGGGGCGCTGTACGAGCAGTACTTC.

The sample holds one count of this clone. The J gene is TRBJ2-1, the V gene TRBV5-1; D perhaps matches TRBD1 (5 bases). CDR3 length equals 15 residues. Trimming took off 0 bases at V and 6 bases at J, with 13 bases between the two ends. The germline V gene encodes CDR1 SGHRS and CDR2 YFSETQ. CDR3 nucleotide sequence: TGCGCCAGCAGCTTGGGGGGCGCATTAATCAATGAGCAGTTCTTC. This codes for CASSLGGALINEQFF. The full variable domain, rest sourced from reference TRBV5-1 and TRBJ2-1, is KAGVTQTPRYLIKTRGQQVTLSCSPISGHRSVSWYQQTPGQGLQFLFEYFSETQRNKGNFPGRFSGRQFSNSRSEMNVSTLELGDSALYLCASSLGGALINEQFFGPGTRLTVL.

This chain joins TRBV7-9 and TRBJ2-5; 10 positions match TRBD2. Germline V gene lookup returns CDR1 SEHNR and CDR2 FQNEAQ (reference sequence). Trimming took 1 base from V and 4 from J; bases not matched to a gene: 3. This CDR3 comprises 15 residues. In DNA form, the CDR3 reads TGTGCCAGCAGCTTAGAACTAGCGGGAATAGAGACCCAGTACTTC. Amino acid sequence: CASSLELAGIETQYF.

This rearrangement joins TRBV6-6 to TRBJ1-1; 8 positions agree with TRBD1. V trimming: 7 bases; J trimming: 11 bases; junction bases outside the gene matches: 6. The V gene's germline CDR1 is MNHNY and CDR2 SVGAGI (reference sequence). The CDR3 consists of 11 residues. In DNA form, the CDR3 reads TGTGCCAGCAACGAGGACAGGGTTGCTTTCTTT. It is translated as CASNEDRVAFF.

This chain joins TRBV29-1 and TRBJ2-1; D possibly corresponds to TRBD2 (5 bases). V was clipped by 5 bases and J by 7 bases, with 15 bases between them. The CDR3 spans 13 residues. Germline values: CDR1 SQVTM, CDR2 ANQGSEA. The CDR3 DNA sequence: TGCAGCGTTTCTCAGCGGAGATGGAATGAGCAGTTCTTC. This translates into CSVSQRRWNEQFF.

V gene TRBV10-3 combines with J gene TRBJ2-1; D is uncertain. This CDR3 has 13 residues. Germline V gene sequence: CDR1 ENHRY, CDR2 SYGVKD. Trimming took off 0 bases at V and 6 bases at J, with 6 bases between the two ends. CDR3 region: CAISESSINEQFF. The CDR3 nucleotides read TGTGCCATCAGTGAGTCGAGCATCAATGAGCAGTTCTTC.